A selection of T cell receptor beta chains follows, all from one sample in a study of T-cell memory formation after mild COVID-19. TCRdb analysed the 5' RACE reads with MiXCR anew, one entry per CDR3 protein. The sample has a few hundred thousand distinct CDR3 sequences; 7.5% to 10% are singletons. Sequencing was performed on PBMCs or a T cell subset sorted from them (not recorded which). Receptors originate from a man between 18 and 35 years old who had mild COVID-19 (a few samples of this study predate the infection). Cell type and time point are not known. The CDR3 runs from the conserved cysteine through the conserved F or W. The order of the fields is J gene, clone size, V gene, D gene, CDR3 protein, CDR3 DNA. D genes are given only for firm matches. Expanded clones get a size class; other rows say once, few or many, or leave the size out.

j_gene: TRBJ2-3; abundance: few; v_gene: TRBV4-2; d_gene: -; CDR3aa: CASSQGGNPDTQYF; CDR3nt: TGTGCCAGCAGCCAAGGAGGCAACCCAGATACGCAGTATTTT
j_gene: TRBJ1-6; abundance: many; v_gene: TRBV12-3/TRBV12-4; d_gene: -; CDR3aa: CASSLRDPRDSPLHF; CDR3nt: TGTGCCAGCAGCCTTCGGGACCCTAGGGACTCACCCCTCCACTTT
j_gene: TRBJ2-3; abundance: -; v_gene: TRBV6-1; d_gene: -; CDR3aa: CDSTTVGADTQYF; CDR3nt: TGTGACAGCACTACTGTTGGAGCAGATACGCAGTATTTT
j_gene: TRBJ2-1; abundance: few; v_gene: TRBV9; d_gene: -; CDR3aa: CASSVGGGQYNEQFF; CDR3nt: TGTGCCAGCAGCGTAGGCGGGGGACAATACAATGAGCAGTTCTTC
j_gene: TRBJ1-1; abundance: -; v_gene: TRBV7-2; d_gene: -; CDR3aa: CASSSYYMDTEAFF; CDR3nt: TGTGCCAGCAGCTCCTATTACATGGACACTGAAGCTTTCTTT
j_gene: TRBJ2-1; abundance: -; v_gene: TRBV20-1; d_gene: -; CDR3aa: CSARVFSRRVQFF; CDR3nt: TGCAGTGCTAGAGTATTTAGCCGGAGGGTGCAGTTCTTC
j_gene: TRBJ1-4; abundance: -; v_gene: TRBV7-2; d_gene: -; CDR3aa: CASSLLVSAKLFF; CDR3nt: TGTGCCAGCAGCTTATTAGTCAGTGCAAAACTGTTTTTT
j_gene: TRBJ2-5; abundance: many; v_gene: TRBV6-6; d_gene: TRBD2; CDR3aa: CASSYSISGAWETQYF; CDR3nt: TGTGCCAGCAGTTACTCGATTAGCGGGGCGTGGGAGACCCAGTACTTC
j_gene: TRBJ2-2; abundance: -; v_gene: TRBV4-1; d_gene: TRBD1; CDR3aa: CASSQAPDRGPSGTGELFF; CDR3nt: TGCGCCAGCAGCCAAGCTCCGGACAGGGGGCCCTCGGGCACCGGGGAGCTGTTTTTT
j_gene: TRBJ2-3; abundance: -; v_gene: TRBV11-2; d_gene: -; CDR3aa: CASSLGLGGRDTQYF; CDR3nt: TGTGCCAGCAGCTTAGGTCTTGGGGGACGAGATACGCAGTATTTT
j_gene: TRBJ2-1; abundance: -; v_gene: TRBV27; d_gene: TRBD2; CDR3aa: CASSLVPSGGANEQFF; CDR3nt: TGTGCCAGCAGTTTAGTGCCTAGCGGGGGGGCCAATGAGCAGTTCTTC
j_gene: TRBJ2-5; abundance: many; v_gene: TRBV7-7; d_gene: -; CDR3aa: CASSPVIGETQYF; CDR3nt: TGTGCCAGCAGTCCAGTCATCGGGGAGACCCAGTACTTC
j_gene: TRBJ2-1; abundance: -; v_gene: TRBV4-1; d_gene: -; CDR3aa: CASSQPTRRPEQFF; CDR3nt: TGCGCCAGCAGCCAACCTACTAGACGTCCCGAGCAGTTCTTC
j_gene: TRBJ2-3; abundance: -; v_gene: TRBV30; d_gene: -; CDR3aa: CAWSVLLGNTQYF; CDR3nt: TGTGCCTGGTCTGTACTCCTCGGGAATACGCAGTATTTT
j_gene: TRBJ2-2; abundance: -; v_gene: TRBV5-4; d_gene: -; CDR3aa: CASSLAGTAYTGELFF; CDR3nt: TGTGCCAGCAGCCTCGCCGGGACGGCCTACACCGGGGAGCTGTTTTTT
j_gene: TRBJ2-5; abundance: few; v_gene: TRBV4-2; d_gene: -; CDR3aa: CASSQDRKGPETQYF; CDR3nt: TGTGCCAGCAGCCAAGATCGGAAGGGCCCCGAGACCCAGTACTTC
j_gene: TRBJ1-5; abundance: many; v_gene: TRBV27; d_gene: -; CDR3aa: CASSLGGVQPQHF; CDR3nt: TGTGCCAGCAGTTTGGGGGGCGTTCAGCCCCAGCATTTT
j_gene: TRBJ2-7; abundance: many; v_gene: TRBV4-1; d_gene: -; CDR3aa: CASSRGGGLTYEQYF; CDR3nt: TGCGCCAGCAGCAGAGGCGGGGGCCTCACCTACGAGCAGTACTTC
j_gene: TRBJ2-3; abundance: -; v_gene: TRBV10-3; d_gene: -; CDR3aa: CAISEVRGAGTDTQYF; CDR3nt: TGTGCCATCAGTGAGGTCCGGGGGGCGGGGACAGATACGCAGTATTTT
j_gene: TRBJ2-1; abundance: many; v_gene: TRBV11-3; d_gene: TRBD2; CDR3aa: CASSYSGGPLFF; CDR3nt: TGTGCCAGCAGCTACTCGGGGGGGCCTCTGTTCTTC
j_gene: TRBJ2-7; abundance: few; v_gene: TRBV2; d_gene: -; CDR3aa: CASSAQGGYEQYF; CDR3nt: TGTGCCAGCAGTGCTCAGGGGGGCTACGAGCAGTACTTC
j_gene: TRBJ2-7; abundance: once; v_gene: TRBV4-3; d_gene: -; CDR3aa: CASSQERFRQAYEQYF; CDR3nt: TGCGCCAGCAGCCAAGAGCGTTTCCGGCAGGCCTACGAGCAGTACTTC
j_gene: TRBJ1-4; abundance: -; v_gene: TRBV28; d_gene: -; CDR3aa: CASRRGGTPGKLFF; CDR3nt: TGTGCCAGCAGGAGGGGGGGAACCCCTGGAAAACTGTTTTTT
j_gene: TRBJ2-5; abundance: -; v_gene: TRBV3-1; d_gene: -; CDR3aa: CASSQGPTQYF; CDR3nt: TGTGCCAGCAGCCAAGGGCCGACCCAGTACTTC